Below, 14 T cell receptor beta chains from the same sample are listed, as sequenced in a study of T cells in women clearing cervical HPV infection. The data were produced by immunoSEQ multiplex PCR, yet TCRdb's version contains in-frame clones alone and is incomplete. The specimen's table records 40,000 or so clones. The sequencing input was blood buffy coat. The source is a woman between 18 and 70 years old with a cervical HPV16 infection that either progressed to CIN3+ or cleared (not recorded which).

CDR3 in amino acids: CSASGGLGGYTF. The CDR3 bases that were read are TGCAGTGCTAGTGGGGGGTTGGGCGGC. This chain joins TRBV20-1 and TRBJ1-2; D possibly corresponds to TRBD1 (5 bases). The read ends 3 residues shy of where the CDR3 ends; the end is completed using the germline J gene. The germline CDR1 and CDR2 sequences are DFQATT and SNEGSKA (reference sequence). The CDR3 extends over 12 amino acids.

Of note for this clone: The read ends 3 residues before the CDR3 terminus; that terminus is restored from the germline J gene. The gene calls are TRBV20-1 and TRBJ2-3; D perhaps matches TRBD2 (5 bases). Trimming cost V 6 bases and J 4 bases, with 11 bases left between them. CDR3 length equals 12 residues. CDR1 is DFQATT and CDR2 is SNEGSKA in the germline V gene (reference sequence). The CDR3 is CSATSRADTQYF. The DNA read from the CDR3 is TGCAGTGCCACTAGTAGGGCAGATACG.

The part of the CDR3 DNA that was read is TGTGCCAGCAGTGGACAGGGACGACTAAACTATGGT. This encodes CASSGQGRLNYG. The CDR3 in full is CASSGQGRLNYGQYF. V usage is TRBV7-9 and J usage is TRBJ2-4; 8 bases line up with TRBD1. From the germline J gene comes the end of the CDR3, since the read stops 3 residues before it. Germline-derived CDR1 and CDR2 are SEHNR and FQNEAQ (reference sequence). CDR3 length: 15 amino acids.

This chain's CDR3 is CASKERSGWTQYF. The CDR3 bases that were read are TGTGCCAGCAAGGAGCGGTCCGGGTGGACG. The chain has TRBV2 and TRBJ2-3; possible D gene TRBD2, 5 bases. The CDR3 end is not reached by the read, which stops 3 residues before it; the germline J gene fills it in. The CDR3 has 13 residues. The germline CDR1 and CDR2 sequences are SNHLY and FYNNEI.

The CDR3 loop reads CASSSGQGASSYEQYF. Partial CDR3 DNA: TGTGCCAGCAGCTCCGGACAGGGGGCGAGCTCCTACGAG. The chain combines TRBV7-6 with TRBJ2-7; TRBD1 aligns across 11 bases. The read falls 3 residues short of the CDR3 end, and the missing part is taken from the germline J gene. This CDR3 comprises 16 residues. With V trimmed by 4 bases and J by 0 bases, 5 bases remained unmatched. Germline lookup yields CDR1 SGHVS and CDR2 FNYEAQ.

This CDR3 reads CASSTAGGGAGETQYF. The sequenced part of the CDR3 DNA is TGTGCCAGCAGTACGGCGGGAGGGGGGGCGGGAGAGACC. The chain employs TRBV6-2 or TRBV6-3 and TRBJ2-5, with 9 bases identical to TRBD2. The read ends 3 residues before the CDR3 terminus; that terminus is restored from the germline J gene. Germline-derived CDR1 and CDR2 are MNHEY and SVGEGT. J was trimmed by 4 bases and V by 5 bases; bases with no gene match: 11. The CDR3 covers 16 residues.

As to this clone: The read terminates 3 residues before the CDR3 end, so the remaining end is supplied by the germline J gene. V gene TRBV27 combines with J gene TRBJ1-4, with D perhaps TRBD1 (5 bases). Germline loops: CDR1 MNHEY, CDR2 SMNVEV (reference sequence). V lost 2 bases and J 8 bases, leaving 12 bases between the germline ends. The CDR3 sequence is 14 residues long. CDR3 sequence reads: CASSLGAWGEKLFF. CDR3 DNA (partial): TGTGCCAGCAGTTTAGGGGCGTGGGGAGAAAAA.

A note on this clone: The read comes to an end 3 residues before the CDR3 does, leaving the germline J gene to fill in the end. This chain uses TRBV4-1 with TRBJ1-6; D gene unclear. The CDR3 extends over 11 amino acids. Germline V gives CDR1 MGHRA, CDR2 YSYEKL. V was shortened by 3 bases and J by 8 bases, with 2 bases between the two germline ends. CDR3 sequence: CASSHYSPLHF. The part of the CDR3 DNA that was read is TGCGCCAGCAGCCACTATTCACCC.

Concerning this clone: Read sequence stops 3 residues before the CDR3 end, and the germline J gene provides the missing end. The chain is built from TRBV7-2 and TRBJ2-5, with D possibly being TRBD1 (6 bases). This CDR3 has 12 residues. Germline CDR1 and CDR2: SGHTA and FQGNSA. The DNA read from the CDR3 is TGTGCCAGCAGCTTGACCGGGACAACC. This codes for CASSLTGTT. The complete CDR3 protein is CASSLTGTTQYF.

The covered CDR3 bases are TGTGCCAGTCTGGACAGGGGAAAA. Translation gives CASLDRGK. The whole CDR3 region reads CASLDRGKAFF. The V and J genes are TRBV19 and TRBJ1-1; 9 bases are a match to TRBD1. The missing CDR3 end, 3 residues past where the read stops, is filled in from the germline J gene. This CDR3 contains 11 residues. The germline CDR1 and CDR2 sequences are LNHDA and SQIVND (reference sequence).

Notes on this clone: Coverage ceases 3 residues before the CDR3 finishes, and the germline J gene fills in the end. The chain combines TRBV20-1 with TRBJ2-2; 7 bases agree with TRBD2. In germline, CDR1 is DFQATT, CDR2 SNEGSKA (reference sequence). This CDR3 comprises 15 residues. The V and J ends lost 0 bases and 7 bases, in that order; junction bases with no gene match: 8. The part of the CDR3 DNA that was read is TGCAGTGCTAGAGATCGAGAGACTAGCTACGGGGAG. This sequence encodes CSARDRETSYGE. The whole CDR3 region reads CSARDRETSYGELFF.

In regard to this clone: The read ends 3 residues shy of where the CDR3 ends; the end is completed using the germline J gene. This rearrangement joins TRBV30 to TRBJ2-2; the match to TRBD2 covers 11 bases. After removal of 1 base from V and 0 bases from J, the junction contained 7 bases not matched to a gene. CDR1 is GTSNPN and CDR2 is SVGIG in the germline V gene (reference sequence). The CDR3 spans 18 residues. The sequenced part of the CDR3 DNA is TGTGCCTGGAGTGCCATGACTAGCGGGGCCGCGAACACCGGGGAG. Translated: CAWSAMTSGAANTGE. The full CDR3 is CAWSAMTSGAANTGELFF.

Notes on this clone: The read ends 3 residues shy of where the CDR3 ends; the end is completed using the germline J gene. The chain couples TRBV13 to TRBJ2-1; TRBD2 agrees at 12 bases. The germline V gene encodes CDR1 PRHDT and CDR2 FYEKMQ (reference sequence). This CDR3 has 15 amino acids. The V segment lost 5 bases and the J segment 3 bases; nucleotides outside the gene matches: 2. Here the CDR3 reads CASSRTSGNYNEQFF. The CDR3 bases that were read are TGTGCCAGCAGCCGGACTAGCGGGAACTACAATGAG.

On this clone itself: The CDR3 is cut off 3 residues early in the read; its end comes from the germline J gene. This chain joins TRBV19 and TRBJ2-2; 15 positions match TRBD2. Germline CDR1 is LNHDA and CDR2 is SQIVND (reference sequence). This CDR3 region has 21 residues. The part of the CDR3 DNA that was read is TGTGCCAGTAGTATGGTAGATGTGGGACTAGCGGGAGGAGGTGGGGCCGACGTG. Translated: CASSMVDVGLAGGGGADV. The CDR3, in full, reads CASSMVDVGLAGGGGADVLFF.